The 5 T cell receptor beta chains below all came from one sample that was sequenced in a study of T-cell memory formation after mild COVID-19. TCRdb re-derived calls from the 5' RACE reads in MiXCR, one entry per CDR3 protein. The sample consists of 450,000 to 650,000 distinct CDR3 sequences, roughly a fifth of them appearing once. The sequenced material came from PBMCs or a T cell subset sorted from them (not recorded which). The receptors were gathered from an adult woman who had mild COVID-19 (a few samples of this study predate the infection). Cell type and time point are not known.

The genes are TRBV25-1 and TRBJ2-5; 12 bases align to TRBD1. The junction had 4 bases not matched to a gene; V was cut back by 3 bases and J by 5 bases. The CDR3 consists of 15 residues. Germline loops: CDR1 MGHDK, CDR2 SYGVNS. The CDR3 here is CASSEGQGAGETQYF. CDR3 sequence (DNA): TGTGCCAGCAGTGAGGGACAGGGGGCGGGGGAGACCCAGTACTTC.

This clonotype occurred a few times. The V gene is TRBV18, the J gene TRBJ2-5, with 7 bases identical to TRBD2. CDR3 length: 14 amino acids. The V and J ends lost 3 bases and 3 bases, in that order; junction bases with no gene match: 4. The germline V gene encodes CDR1 KGHSH and CDR2 LQKENI. The CDR3 region is CASSPASGEETQYF. CDR3 nucleotide sequence: TGTGCCAGCTCACCGGCGAGCGGGGAAGAGACCCAGTACTTC.

This chain uses TRBV29-1 with TRBJ1-1; D is possibly TRBD1 (6 bases). CDR1 is SQVTM, CDR2 ANQGSEA, per germline. The ends were cut back, 3 bases at V and 10 bases at J, with 15 bases in the middle. The CDR3 consists of 12 residues. The CDR3 protein is CSVDTGRSGAFF. The CDR3 DNA reads as TGCAGCGTTGACACAGGGAGGTCAGGAGCTTTCTTT.

The chain carries TRBV7-2 and TRBJ2-3; 7 nucleotides agree with TRBD1. CDR1 is SGHTA, CDR2 FQGNSA, per germline. The CDR3 is 17 residues long. Trimming cost V 5 bases and J 2 bases; bases outside gene matches: 13. CDR3 amino acids: CASSARTGVLYTDTQYF. As DNA, the CDR3 is TGTGCCAGCAGCGCGAGAACAGGGGTACTATACACAGATACGCAGTATTTT.

A few counts support this clonotype. The CDR3 loop is CASSPIAGGPNEQFF. In nucleotides, the CDR3 is TGTGCCAGCAGTCCCATAGCGGGGGGGCCCAATGAGCAGTTCTTC. The V gene is TRBV27, the J gene TRBJ2-1, with TRBD2 matching over 11 bases. CDR1 is MNHEY, CDR2 SMNVEV, per germline (reference sequence). This CDR3 has 15 residues. After removal of 5 bases from V and 6 bases from J, the junction contained 6 bases not matched to a gene.